The next 11 T cell receptor beta chains were all read from a single sample in a study of T cells in Graves' hyperthyroidism and ophthalmopathy (dated by TCRdb to the late 2010s). The method was multiplex PCR. This sample was sequenced with an Illumina HiSeq 2000. TCR beta CDR3 regions were amplified from RNA transcripts. The first round of RT-PCR for the TCR CDR3 was performed with the HTBI primer set and the Qiagen OneStep RT-PCR kit. TCRdb reprocessed the public reads (quality trimming at Q25 with fastp, clone calling with MiXCR) and kept in-frame beta chains. Rows are combined by CDR3 protein, so each entry shows the most common genes and DNA. Counted in this sample were about 520,000 distinct CDR3 sequences; roughly a quarter of them appeared once. The ten largest clones capture 10% to 12% of the sample. The sequenced sample consisted of blood. These receptors were taken from a woman aged 30 to 39 with Graves' ophthalmopathy.

This clonotype has only a few counts. The chain joins TRBV20-1 to TRBJ1-2; tentatively, D is TRBD1 (6 bases). Germline assignment: CDR1 DFQATT and CDR2 SNEGSKA (reference sequence). The CDR3 extends over 14 amino acids. Trimming removed 1 base at V and 8 bases at J, with 17 bases between. CDR3 sequence reads: CSARGSQGTSGYTF. The CDR3 DNA reads as TGCAGTGCTAGAGGGAGTCAAGGGACATCAGGCTACACCTTC.

Many counts were recorded for this clonotype. It may be a read error: a sequence one base away is much more abundant. The V call is TRBV15, the J call TRBJ1-1; 10 positions agree with TRBD1. The CDR3 covers 16 residues. Germline V lookup: CDR1 LNHNV, CDR2 YYDKDF (reference sequence). The CDR3: CTTSSGQGWKNTEAFF. The DNA for the CDR3 is TGTACCACCAGCTCGGGACAGGGGTGGAAGAACACTGAAGCTTTCTTT.

In its sample, this clonotype was seen a few times. The chain combines TRBV7-2 with TRBJ2-5; 7 nucleotides line up with TRBD2. Trimming cost V 3 bases and J 4 bases; bases outside gene matches: 8. CDR1 is SGHTA and CDR2 is FQGNSA in the germline V gene. The length of the CDR3 is 15 residues. CDR3 nucleotide sequence: TGTGCCAGCAGCTTCGGGCGCGGGAGTGGAGAGACCCAGTACTTC. Translated: CASSFGRGSGETQYF.

In its sample, this clonotype was seen many times. This sequence joins TRBV7-6 and TRBJ1-3, with unresolved D. From germline, CDR1 is SGHVS and CDR2 FNYEAQ. This CDR3 contains 13 residues. Trimming took off 5 bases at V and 0 bases at J, with 5 bases between the two ends. The CDR3 DNA reads TGTGCCAGCAGCGAGAACTCTGGAAACACCATATATTTT. As protein: CASSENSGNTIYF.

This clonotype turned up a few times. The genes are TRBV6-5 and TRBJ1-5; TRBD1 matches at 8 bases. The junction had 5 bases not matched to a gene; V was cut back by 2 bases and J by 5 bases. The CDR3 loop spans 15 amino acids. Germline V gene lookup returns CDR1 MNHEY and CDR2 SVGAGI. The CDR3, as DNA: TGTGCCAGCAGTTACCCCGGACAGGGTGATCAGCCCCAGCATTTT. Translation gives CASSYPGQGDQPQHF.

This clonotype has ten or more counts. This chain uses TRBV20-1 with TRBJ1-1; the D gene is possibly TRBD1 (5 bases). This CDR3 comprises 15 residues. The V end was cut by 2 bases, the J end by 3 bases, with 16 bases between. Germline V gene sequence: CDR1 DFQATT, CDR2 SNEGSKA (reference sequence). The CDR3 here is CSARSAGTVYTEAFF. The DNA for the CDR3 is TGCAGTGCTAGATCCGCCGGGACGGTCTACACTGAAGCTTTCTTT.

This clonotype was detected ten times or more. CDR3 nucleotide sequence: TGTGCCAGCATCCGACAGGGACTGAACACTGAAGCTTTCTTT. This gives the protein CASIRQGLNTEAFF. The chain recombines TRBV12-3 or TRBV12-4 with TRBJ1-1; TRBD1 aligns across 7 bases. With 7 bases clipped from V and 0 bases from J, the junction kept 5 bases outside the gene matches. The CDR3 consists of 14 residues.

This clonotype was counted ten times or more. The chain recombines TRBV14 with TRBJ1-1; D not certain. The CDR3 has 13 residues. In germline, CDR1 is SGHDN, CDR2 FVKESK. V dropped 0 bases and J dropped 5 bases, with 7 bases sitting between them. DNA for the CDR3: TGTGCCAGCAGCCAAGAGAGTTGGACTGAAGCTTTCTTT. It is translated as CASSQESWTEAFF.

This clonotype has a count of ten or more. J is TRBJ2-7 and V is TRBV7-2; a possible D gene is TRBD2 (6 bases). The CDR3 consists of 15 residues. V gave up 5 bases and J gave up 0 bases, with 14 bases separating them. Germline CDR1 SGHTA, CDR2 FQGNSA. The CDR3: CASSPSGDRSYEQYF. In nucleotides, the CDR3 is TGTGCCAGCAGCCCTTCGGGGGACCGCTCCTACGAGCAGTACTTC.

This clonotype was detected many times. The chain joins TRBV7-9 to TRBJ1-1; D is uncertain. Germline loops: CDR1 SEHNR, CDR2 FQNEAQ (reference sequence). The germline V and J ends were trimmed by 1 base and 6 bases, with 6 bases remaining between them. The CDR3 runs 12 residues. CDR3 sequence: CASSLGTSEAFF. CDR3 nucleotides: TGTGCCAGCAGCTTAGGGACGTCTGAAGCTTTCTTT.

This clonotype appeared a few times. A much larger clone differs by one base, so this may be a read error. This chain connects TRBV2 to TRBJ2-5, with 8 bases aligning to TRBD1. The germline V gene has CDR1 SNHLY and CDR2 FYNNEI. The CDR3 sequence is 13 residues long. CDR3 sequence: CARREQGVETKYF. The CDR3 DNA follows: TGTGCCAGGAGGGAACAGGGGGTGGAGACCAAGTACTTC.